This T cell receptor (beta chain) was found in a study of CD8+ T cells in alopecia areata (dated by TCRdb to the late 2010s). Some background on the complete study: The treated patients, all with moderate-to-severe alopecia areata, were enrolled in an open-label pilot trial of oral tofacitinib given at 5 to 10 mg twice daily. Tofacitinib was given for 6 to 18 months, followed by 6 months of follow-up off drug to assess delayed response and recurrence. High-throughput TCRbeta sequencing was used to examine T cell clonal expansion in alopecia areata in both the C3H/HeJ mouse model and human patients. In humans, TCRbeta sequencing was performed on scalp tissue and on sorted CD4+ and CD8+ peripheral blood T cells from healthy controls and from patients with patchy or totalis/universalis alopecia areata. Biopsies were taken from tofacitinib-treated patients at baseline and again at 4 and 24 weeks into treatment, and several of those patients also had a later scalp biopsy. Scalp clonality was compared among normal scalp (n=4), patchy alopecia areata scalp (n=8), and alopecia totalis/universalis scalp (n=8). RNA came from the PAXgene miRNA kit for fixed scalp, the miRNeasy kit for PBMCs, and the RNeasy kit for mouse skin. immunoSEQ multiplex PCR using 35 Vbeta forward primers and 13 Jbeta reverse primers was used to amplify TCRbeta CDR3 regions.

The method was the immunoSEQ multiplex PCR assay. RNA was extracted from all samples and reverse transcribed into cDNA, which served as template for TCR sequencing. First-strand cDNA was synthesized using SuperScript III with a 2:1 mix of oligo-dT and random hexamers. Amplification bias was assessed with a synthetic immune receptor repertoire, and residual bias was removed computationally. For the original study's pipeline: Raw reads were preprocessed to remove errors, and CDR3 was defined by IMGT conventions from the conserved cysteine to phenylalanine. Clonality was calculated as 1 minus Shannon entropy normalized by log2 of the number of productive unique TCRs. Whether each scalp clone was CD4 or CD8 was inferred by checking scalp TCRbeta sequences against the CD4 and CD8 repertoires from sorted blood. In its TCRdb copy, this immuneACCESS table keeps in-frame sequences only and misses some clones. Where compared with another copy, unresolved V genes explain less than half of these, and the others have no known cause. D and trimming were read from the DNA, whereas the V and J calls and clone size are those reported in that table. Recorded for this sample are over 120,000 clones; roughly half of them occurred a single time. The ten biggest clones cover 0.99% of the sample.

In regard to this clone: Its target antigen remains unknown. Base qualities are not recorded, but no much larger clone differs from it by a single base.

Paper-wide results and their limitations: Resident alphabeta T cells in normal human skin are also sequenced, complicating scalp TCR repertoire analysis, unlike mouse skin dominated by gammadelta T cells. Lesional scalp, especially in alopecia totalis/universalis, showed higher clonality and more expanded CD8+ clones than normal scalp, suggesting antigenic drive. Shared TCR sequences between patients were less evident than in mice, which may be partly attributable to HLA diversity in the patient population.

The time point label for this specimen denotes: baseline before oral tofacitinib. From alopecia areata patients, peripheral blood was collected along with lesional scalp punch biopsies. PBMCs were isolated by density centrifugation and stained for CD3, CD4 and CD8, after which CD4+ and CD8+ T cells were sorted on a FACSAria. The CDR3, cysteine through phenylalanine, is 13 amino acids long. Here the CDR3 DNA is all that survives: 39 bases in frame from base 1. Looking up the germline V gene (reference sequence) yields CDR1 MNHEY and CDR2 SMNVEV. V is reduced by 3 bases and J by 4 bases, leaving a spacing of 9 bases between them.

The input for sequencing was CD4+ T cells sorted from blood, taken at week 0. This clonotype originated in a human donor with alopecia areata. The V and J genes are TRBV27 and TRBJ2-5; the D gene is not confidently resolved. The DNA sequence reads TGTGCCAGCAGTTTCCGACTTTTAGAGACCCAGTACTTC. Protein translation: CASSFRLLETQYF.